This section outlines one T cell receptor beta chain sequence together with its context. What it binds is not known. V lost 4 bases and J 5 bases, leaving 12 bases between the germline ends. This CDR3 has 12 amino acids. CDR1 is GTSNPN and CDR2 is SVGIG in the germline V gene (reference sequence). This entry belongs to a study of T-cell reconstitution after alpha-beta-depleted transplantation in children. Construction of the TCRbeta library involved unique molecular identifiers. TCRdb re-called the PCR reads with MiXCR, one entry per CDR3 protein. The sample has about a million distinct CDR3 sequences; roughly 29% are singletons. Study results and caveats: A year had passed since transplant, and T-cell counts and diversity by then came mostly from newly produced T cells. Surviving recipient T cells and thymic progenitors accounted for the high day-60 TCRbeta diversity observed in some patients.

The source was PBMCs, mostly from graft donor cells, collected 360 days after TCRalphabeta/CD19-depleted stem cell transplant. The origin of this receptor is a boy younger than two who had a stem cell transplant for SCID, so the T cells may come from the graft donor. The chain couples TRBV30 to TRBJ2-7; D may be TRBD2 (5 bases). CDR3 coding DNA: TGTGCCTGGATAGGGAGTTTCCACGAGCAGTACTTC. Its translation: CAWIGSFHEQYF. The full variable domain, with the rest looked up from reference TRBV30 and TRBJ2-7, is SQTIHQWPATLVQPVGSPLSLECTVEGTSNPNLYWYRQAAGRGLQLLFYSVGIGQISSEVPQNLSASRPQDRQFILSSKKLLLSDSGFYLCAWIGSFHEQYFGPGTRLTVT.